This TCR beta chain was sequenced in a study of blood T cell repertoires in COVID-19. Study background: There were acute and convalescent COVID-19 samples, and they came from the United States, Italy and Spain. Sources were T cells, B-cell-depleted T cells, or PBMCs; the material itself was cDNA or gDNA.

Per the original data handling: It was from reference gene primer amplification that nucleated cell counts were estimated. Here immunoSEQ multiplex PCR was the method, and the copy in TCRdb shows in-frame clones only, minus some. For V, J and clone size, that table is used; D and trimming come from the DNA. Altogether hundreds of thousands of clones are present, roughly 85% being singletons, with the ten largest covering around 3.3%. V trimming: 3 bases; J trimming: 0 bases; junction bases outside the gene matches: 3. Germline CDR1 reads KGHSH; CDR2 reads LQKENI. This CDR3 region has 15 residues. V is TRBV18 and J is TRBJ1-2, with 8 bases fitting TRBD1. The clonotype originates from a woman older than 75 with acute or convalescent COVID-19. The sequenced sample consisted of peripheral blood. The CDR3 loop reads CASSPQGATNYGYTF. The CDR3 DNA reads as TGTGCCAGCTCACCGCAGGGGGCGACTAACTATGGCTACACCTTC.